The T cell receptor beta chain under discussion was sequenced for a study of T cells in tuberculosis. Germline loops: CDR1 SGDLS, CDR2 YYNGEE. CDR3 length: 17 amino acids. V lost 0 bases, J lost 9 bases, and 15 bases stayed unmatched. Generated by immunoSEQ multiplex PCR, the TCRdb table keeps only in-frame clones and is missing some. The repertoire includes tens of thousands of clones, about 96% of them detected once, and about 3.8% sits in the top ten. Sequencing was done on a sample of PBMCs. The chain joins TRBV9 to TRBJ2-5, with TRBD2 matching 9 bases. This clonotype was sampled from a donor aged 10 to 29 with latent tuberculosis or without tuberculosis infection. CDR3 loop: CASSVGPVAGDEGAQYF. The CDR3 DNA reads as TGTGCCAGCAGCGTAGGCCCGGTAGCGGGGGACGAGGGGGCCCAGTACTTC.